The rows below give T cell receptor beta chains drawn from one sample of a study of neurological immune-mediated disorders. Via MiXCR, TCRdb re-called the 5' RACE reads, giving one row per CDR3 protein. This table has 55,000 to 75,000 distinct CDR3 sequences, under 2.5% appearing once. Sequenced input: PBMCs. The receptors come from a man aged 50-60 years with multiple sclerosis. The CDR3 runs from the conserved cysteine through the conserved F or W. The D gene is left open where the match is weak. Only part of the rows carry a size: once, few, many, or a class if the clone is expanded.

clone_size: many; j_call: TRBJ2-7; d_call: NA; v_call: TRBV7-2; cdr3_aa: CASSLASSYEQYF; cdr3_nt: TGTGCCAGCAGCTTGGCTAGTTCCTACGAGCAGTACTTC
clone_size: many; j_call: TRBJ2-5; d_call: TRBD2; v_call: TRBV7-2; cdr3_aa: CASSPLAGVIQETQYF; cdr3_nt: TGTGCCAGCAGCCCGCTAGCGGGGGTTATCCAAGAGACCCAGTACTTC
clone_size: many; j_call: TRBJ2-7; d_call: TRBD2; v_call: TRBV5-1; cdr3_aa: CASSPGLSGGSYEQYF; cdr3_nt: TGCGCCAGCAGCCCGGGGCTTAGCGGGGGGTCGTACGAGCAGTACTTC
clone_size: many; j_call: TRBJ2-7; d_call: NA; v_call: TRBV29-1; cdr3_aa: CSVARGWDGSYEQYF; cdr3_nt: TGCAGCGTTGCTAGAGGGTGGGACGGGTCCTACGAGCAGTACTTC
clone_size: many; j_call: TRBJ1-6; d_call: TRBD1; v_call: TRBV5-1; cdr3_aa: CASSLAPGQGPPLHF; cdr3_nt: TGCGCCAGCAGCTTGGCCCCGGGACAGGGGCCACCCCTCCACTTT
clone_size: many; j_call: TRBJ2-7; d_call: TRBD2; v_call: TRBV20-1; cdr3_aa: CSAASGARSYEQYF; cdr3_nt: TGCAGTGCTGCTAGCGGGGCCCGCTCCTACGAGCAGTACTTC
clone_size: many; j_call: TRBJ2-5; d_call: TRBD2; v_call: TRBV5-1; cdr3_aa: CASSPGLAEETQYF; cdr3_nt: TGCGCCAGCAGCCCGGGACTAGCGGAAGAGACCCAGTACTTC
clone_size: many; j_call: TRBJ2-1; d_call: NA; v_call: TRBV7-2; cdr3_aa: CASSPRRFNEQFF; cdr3_nt: TGTGCCAGCAGCCCCAGACGGTTCAATGAGCAGTTCTTC
clone_size: NA; j_call: TRBJ2-1; d_call: NA; v_call: TRBV30; cdr3_aa: CACAGSSYNEQFF; cdr3_nt: TGTGCCTGTGCCGGGAGCTCCTACAATGAGCAGTTCTTC
clone_size: many; j_call: TRBJ2-5; d_call: NA; v_call: TRBV7-2; cdr3_aa: CASSPLRRRTQYF; cdr3_nt: TGTGCCAGCAGCCCCCTACGGAGACGGACCCAGTACTTC
clone_size: many; j_call: TRBJ2-7; d_call: NA; v_call: TRBV2; cdr3_aa: CASIDPRGDEQYF; cdr3_nt: TGTGCCAGCATCGACCCTAGGGGAGACGAGCAGTACTTC
clone_size: many; j_call: TRBJ2-1; d_call: TRBD2; v_call: TRBV9; cdr3_aa: CASSPKTGLAGTNEQFF; cdr3_nt: TGTGCCAGCAGCCCCAAAACCGGGCTAGCGGGGACAAATGAGCAGTTCTTC